The clone carrying this TCR beta chain appeared a few times. Its target is unknown. Alongside a J-beta primer mix, a sample-barcoded 5' primer served in a second PCR lasting 7 to 11 cycles. A minimum of 3 million CDR3-containing paired-end reads was obtained for each sample. Each CDR3 protein gets one entry after TCRdb re-called the 5' RACE reads with MiXCR. The sample carries over a million distinct CDR3 sequences, around 43% recorded once. Looked up from germline, CDR1 is SGHAT and CDR2 is FQNNGV. V dropped 6 bases and J dropped 13 bases, with 13 bases sitting between them. The CDR3 sequence is 11 residues long. The data derive from a study of blood T cells in healthy people across ages. Study-level results: A roughly linear fall in TCR beta diversity per million T cells was seen with increasing age. Using unsorted PBMCs precluded a conclusive naive versus antigen-experienced comparison. Any changes in expanded clonotypes were possibly confounded, as donor CMV status remained unknown.

This chain connects TRBV11-2 to TRBJ2-1; D gene unclear. Sequencing was performed on blood. This TCR was recovered from an older woman in good health. The CDR3, as DNA: TGTGCCAGCAGTCGTGAGAGAATCCAGTTCTTC. This codes for CASSRERIQFF.